These 16 T cell receptor beta chains were all obtained from the same sample, sequenced in a study of cytomegalovirus exposure and HLA in healthy donors. The PCR was carried out with 60 Vbeta primers and 13 Jbeta primers. This table comes from immunoSEQ multiplex PCR, and its TCRdb copy is limited to in-frame clones, with some not included. In the table there are around 75,000 clones, 78% of which are singletons. Material for sequencing was PBMCs. These receptors were obtained from a man aged 35 to 55 in good health and CMV-seronegative.

This clone was recorded a few times. The chain has TRBV6-6 and TRBJ1-4, with 9 bases that match TRBD1. V trimming: 5 bases; J trimming: 5 bases; junction bases outside the gene matches: 6. CDR3 length: 15 residues. CDR1 is MNHNY, CDR2 SVGAGI, per germline (reference sequence). The CDR3 nucleotides read TGTGCCAGCAGTCTACGACAGGGGGGAAATGAAAAACTGTTTTTT. The encoded protein is CASSLRQGGNEKLFF.

The genes are TRBV4-2 and TRBJ1-2; TRBD1 agrees at 8 bases. Germline lookup yields CDR1 LGHNA and CDR2 YNFKEQ. J lost 1 base, V lost 4 bases, and 5 bases had no gene match. This CDR3 contains 15 residues. This chain's CDR3 is CASSPTGGINYGYTF. The DNA for the CDR3 is TGTGCCAGCAGCCCAACAGGGGGTATTAACTATGGCTACACCTTC.

This sequence joins TRBV6-5 and TRBJ1-1; D is unclear. This CDR3 is 13 amino acids long. Germline V gene data show CDR1 as MNHEY and CDR2 as SVGAGI. Trimming took off 2 bases at V and 3 bases at J, with 7 bases between the two ends. As DNA, the CDR3 is TGTGCCAGCAGTTACGGAGAGGACACTGAAGCTTTCTTT. Its translation is CASSYGEDTEAFF.

The rearrangement links TRBV27 to TRBJ2-7; TRBD2 matches at 11 bases. The germline V gene encodes CDR1 MNHEY and CDR2 SMNVEV (reference sequence). V dropped 6 bases and J dropped 4; count of bases not matched to a gene: 2. This CDR3 contains 13 residues. The CDR3 sequence is CASRLAGGYEQYF. CDR3 bases: TGTGCCAGCAGATTAGCGGGGGGGTACGAGCAGTACTTC.

This chain joins TRBV18 and TRBJ1-2, with 9 bases aligning to TRBD1. The CDR3 length is 16 residues. V lost 5 bases, J lost 8 bases, and 15 bases stayed unmatched. The V gene's germline CDR1 is KGHSH and CDR2 LQKENI. CDR3 region: CASSERSGTGIGGYTF. The CDR3 DNA reads as TGTGCCAGCTCAGAGCGTTCCGGGACAGGGATTGGCGGCTACACCTTC.

The CDR3 protein is CASSQSFAGQGPEAFF. Written as DNA, the CDR3 is TGTGCCAGCAGCCAATCGTTCGCAGGACAGGGGCCTGAAGCTTTCTTT. This chain uses TRBV16 with TRBJ1-1; 9 bases align to TRBD1. V lost 0 bases, J lost 6 bases, and 8 bases stayed unmatched. The germline CDR1 and CDR2 sequences are KGHSY and FQNENV. The CDR3 loop spans 16 amino acids.

The chain combines TRBV7-9 with TRBJ2-7; 8 nucleotides agree with TRBD1. The V segment lost 3 bases and the J segment 4 bases; nucleotides outside the gene matches: 5. Germline lookup yields CDR1 SEHNR and CDR2 FQNEAQ (reference sequence). This CDR3 is 14 amino acids long. The CDR3 bases are TGTGCCAGCAGCTTGAACAGGGGGGTGTACGAGCAGTACTTC. The encoded protein is CASSLNRGVYEQYF.

V gene TRBV30 combines with J gene TRBJ1-3; possible D gene TRBD1, 6 bases. Germline values: CDR1 GTSNPN, CDR2 SVGIG (reference sequence). The CDR3 has 18 amino acids. The V end lost 8 bases, the J end lost 0 bases, and 26 bases lay between the germline ends. The CDR3 bases are TGTGCCGCCTTTTTCGCCGGGACACTGTATGACTCTGGAAACACCATATATTTT. It codes for CAAFFAGTLYDSGNTIYF. The whole variable domain, remainder taken from reference TRBV30 and TRBJ1-3, is SQTIHQWPATLVQPVGSPLSLECTVEGTSNPNLYWYRQAAGRGLQLLFYSVGIGQISSEVPQNLSASRPQDRQFILSSKKLLLSDSGFYLCAAFFAGTLYDSGNTIYFGEGSWLTVV.

V and J are TRBV4-2 and TRBJ2-1; D remains ambiguous. Trimming removed 1 base at V and 3 bases at J, with 10 bases between. There are 15 residues in the CDR3. From germline, CDR1 is LGHNA and CDR2 YNFKEQ. CDR3 nucleotide sequence: TGTGCCAGCAGCCAAGGACCCAGCGACTACAATGAGCAGTTCTTC. Protein: CASSQGPSDYNEQFF.

The chain has TRBV7-2 and TRBJ1-2; perhaps TRBD1 as D (6 bases). The CDR3 runs to 14 residues. The V and J ends lost 4 bases and 4 bases respectively, with 13 bases between them. From germline, CDR1 is SGHTA and CDR2 FQGNSA. The CDR3 loop reads CASSSSGAPYGYTF. CDR3 in DNA: TGTGCCAGCAGCTCGTCAGGGGCCCCCTATGGCTACACCTTC.

In regard to this clone: Germline is not matched at one junction end, which may reflect a read error. The V and J genes are TRBV7-7 and TRBJ2-7, with D perhaps matching TRBD2 (5 bases). Germline V lookup: CDR1 SSHAT, CDR2 FNYEAQ (reference sequence). CDR3 size: 15 residues. The CDR3 here is CASSLGRGSSYEQYF. CDR3 in DNA: TGTGCTAGCAGCTTAGGTAGAGGGAGCTCCTACGAGCAGTACTTC. The full variable domain, with the rest looked up from reference TRBV7-7 and TRBJ2-7, is GAGVSQSPRYKVTKRGQDVTLRCDPISSHATLYWYQQALGQGPEFLTYFNYEAQPDKSGLPSDRFSAERPEGSISTLTIQRTEQRDSAMYRCASSLGRGSSYEQYFGPGTRLTVT.

The genes are TRBV10-1 and TRBJ2-7; TRBD1 might be the D (5 bases). V was shortened by 0 bases and J by 3 bases, with 9 bases between the two germline ends. Germline lookup yields CDR1 WNHNN and CDR2 SYGVQD (reference sequence). The CDR3 extends over 14 amino acids. The CDR3, as DNA: TGCGCCAGCAGTGAGTCCGGCAGGGACTACGAGCAGTACTTC. As protein: CASSESGRDYEQYF.

This sequence joins TRBV6-1 and TRBJ2-1; TRBD2 matches 9 bases. The CDR3 totals 15 residues. J lost 2 bases, V lost 3 bases, and 2 bases had no gene match. From germline, CDR1 is MNHNS and CDR2 SASEGT. The CDR3 nucleotides read TGTGCCAGCAGTGAGCTAGCGGGGACCTACAATGAGCAGTTCTTC. It yields the protein CASSELAGTYNEQFF.

V is TRBV29-1 and J is TRBJ1-1; unclear D gene. The germline CDR1 and CDR2 sequences are SQVTM and ANQGSEA. CDR3 length: 14 residues. Trimming removed 6 bases at V and 2 bases at J, with 16 bases between. The CDR3 DNA sequence: TGCAGCGTAGGAGTGAACAGCGGAAACACTGAAGCTTTCTTT. Its translation: CSVGVNSGNTEAFF.

This chain uses TRBV6-1 with TRBJ2-5; a weak D match, TRBD2 (6 bases). Matching the DNA end better, TRBJ2-7 makes the J call doubtful. Germline V gene sequence: CDR1 MNHNS, CDR2 SASEGT. CDR3 length: 15 residues. CDR3 loop: CASSERMGGPYEQYF. The DNA for the CDR3 is TGTGCCAGCAGTGAGAGGATGGGGGGACCCTACGAGCAGTACTTC.

The chain joins TRBV6-1 to TRBJ2-7, with 12 bases matching TRBD1. CDR3 length: 15 residues. CDR1 and CDR2 from the germline V gene are MNHNS and SASEGT. The V segment lost 6 bases and the J segment 4 bases; nucleotides outside the gene matches: 7. The CDR3: CASRWGQGASYEQYF. The DNA of the CDR3 is TGTGCCAGCAGGTGGGGACAGGGGGCTTCGTACGAGCAGTACTTC.